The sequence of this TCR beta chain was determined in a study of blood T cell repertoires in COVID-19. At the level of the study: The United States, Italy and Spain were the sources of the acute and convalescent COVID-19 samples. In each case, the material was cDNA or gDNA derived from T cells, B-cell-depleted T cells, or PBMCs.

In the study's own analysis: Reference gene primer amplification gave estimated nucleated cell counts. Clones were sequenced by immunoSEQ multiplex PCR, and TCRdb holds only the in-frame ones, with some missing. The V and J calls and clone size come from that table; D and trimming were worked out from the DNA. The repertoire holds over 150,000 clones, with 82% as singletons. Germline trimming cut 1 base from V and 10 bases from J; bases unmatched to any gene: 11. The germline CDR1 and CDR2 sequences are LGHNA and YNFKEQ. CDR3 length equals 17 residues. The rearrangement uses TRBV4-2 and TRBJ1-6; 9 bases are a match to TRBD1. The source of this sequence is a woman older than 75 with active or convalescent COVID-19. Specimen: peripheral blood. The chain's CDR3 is CASSQGGQGYSLSPLHF. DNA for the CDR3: TGTGCCAGCAGCCAAGGGGGACAGGGATATTCATTGTCACCCCTCCACTTT.